The 28 T cell receptor beta chains below all came from one sample that was sequenced in a study of T cells in Graves' hyperthyroidism and ophthalmopathy. Authors of the study amplified TCR beta CDR3 regions from RNA transcripts. During a first-round RT-PCR of the TCR CDR3, the HTBI primer set was used. TCRdb itself ran the multiplex PCR reads through MiXCR, one entry per CDR3 protein. The sample lists some 560,000 distinct CDR3 sequences; 13% to 15% were seen once. The sample taken for sequencing was blood. The source is a woman between 40 and 50 years old with Graves' hyperthyroidism.

The chain uses TRBV27 and TRBJ2-1; D remains unclear. This CDR3 contains 13 residues. The V gene's germline CDR1 is MNHEY and CDR2 SMNVEV (reference sequence). Trimming took 5 bases from V and 4 from J, leaving 9 bases between them. The CDR3 DNA sequence: TGTGCCAGCAGTCATGGGCCATACAATGAGCAGTTCTTC. Its translation is CASSHGPYNEQFF.

This clonotype was recorded a few times. The J gene is TRBJ2-5, the V gene TRBV29-1; D remains ambiguous. This CDR3 region has 19 residues. Germline lookup yields CDR1 SQVTM and CDR2 ANQGSEA. Trimming cost V 1 base and J 3 bases, with 27 bases left between them. In nucleotides, the CDR3 is TGCAGCGTTGAAGTGAAGGCCCCAGTAACCGGCCGGGTTAAAGAGACCCAGTACTTC. This codes for CSVEVKAPVTGRVKETQYF.

This clonotype was recorded many times. This chain uses TRBV11-2 with TRBJ2-3; 8 bases are shared with TRBD1. CDR3 length: 15 residues. J was trimmed by 6 bases and V by 3 bases; bases with no gene match: 8. Germline assignment: CDR1 SGHAT and CDR2 FQNNGV. In DNA form, the CDR3 reads TGTGCCAGCAGCTTTCCCGGGACAGGTCGGGATACGCAGTATTTT. Its protein is CASSFPGTGRDTQYF. The complete variable domain, with remaining parts taken from reference TRBV11-2 and TRBJ2-3, reads EAGVAQSPRYKIIEKRQSVAFWCNPISGHATLYWYQQILGQGPKLLIQFQNNGVVDDSQLPKDRFSAERLKGVDSTLKIQPAKLEDSAVYLCASSFPGTGRDTQYFGPGTRLTVL.

In this sample, this clonotype turned up once. V gene TRBV5-1 combines with J gene TRBJ2-7; D is unresolved. V was trimmed by 4 bases and J by 1 base, leaving 15 bases between them. This CDR3 comprises 15 residues. Germline values: CDR1 SGHRS, CDR2 YFSETQ. The CDR3 DNA sequence: TGCGCCAGCAGCGAGACAACAGCACAGTCCTACGAGCAGTACTTC. As protein: CASSETTAQSYEQYF.

This clonotype was seen more than once but under ten times. The chain couples TRBV10-3 to TRBJ2-7; 9 positions agree with TRBD1. The CDR3 is 14 residues long. The germline V gene encodes CDR1 ENHRY and CDR2 SYGVKD. The V segment lost 6 bases and the J segment 3 bases; nucleotides outside the gene matches: 6. CDR3 in amino acids: CAIRASGQGYEQYF. The CDR3 DNA follows: TGTGCCATCAGAGCCTCGGGACAGGGCTACGAGCAGTACTTC.

J is TRBJ1-5 and V is TRBV15; D remains unclear. Trimming removed 2 bases at V and 2 bases at J, with 7 bases between. The CDR3 covers 14 residues. Per the germline V gene, CDR1 is LNHNV and CDR2 is YYDKDF (reference sequence). CDR3 in amino acids: CATSRNGGNQPQHF. CDR3 coding DNA: TGTGCCACCAGCAGAAATGGGGGCAATCAGCCCCAGCATTTT.

This clonotype came up many times. The rearrangement uses TRBV20-1 and TRBJ2-5; 9 bases agree with TRBD1. Germline V gene sequence: CDR1 DFQATT, CDR2 SNEGSKA (reference sequence). V shed 1 base and J 3 bases; nucleotides not matched to a gene: 6. The CDR3 is 15 amino acids. CDR3 sequence (DNA): TGCAGTGCTAGAGTTCCCGGGACAGGGAAAGAGACCCAGTACTTC. Amino acids: CSARVPGTGKETQYF.

This clonotype has a count of ten or more. The V gene is TRBV30, the J gene TRBJ1-5; TRBD1 is a possible D gene (5 bases). The V gene's germline CDR1 is GTSNPN and CDR2 SVGIG (reference sequence). V lost 2 bases and J 9 bases, leaving 14 bases between the germline ends. The CDR3 sequence is 13 residues long. This CDR3 reads CAWSLFYGGPQHF. The CDR3 DNA reads TGTGCCTGGAGTTTGTTTTATGGGGGGCCCCAGCATTTT.

The chain carries TRBV27 and TRBJ2-7; the match to TRBD2 covers 12 bases. Trimming cost V 7 bases and J 6 bases; bases outside gene matches: 7. The length of the CDR3 is 14 residues. The germline CDR1 and CDR2 sequences are MNHEY and SMNVEV (reference sequence). CDR3: CASIKTSGSFEQYF. As DNA, the CDR3 is TGTGCCAGCATCAAGACTAGCGGGAGTTTCGAGCAGTACTTC.

There are many counts of this clonotype. The V gene is TRBV6-6, the J gene TRBJ2-5, with TRBD1 matching over 11 bases. The CDR3 extends over 16 amino acids. V shed 0 bases and J 5 bases; nucleotides not matched to a gene: 5. Germline V gene sequence: CDR1 MNHNY, CDR2 SVGAGI (reference sequence). The CDR3 nucleotides are TGTGCCAGCAGTTACTCCGGGACAGGGGGTGATGAGACCCAGTACTTC. Its protein is CASSYSGTGGDETQYF.

This clonotype has more than one count but fewer than ten. The V and J genes are TRBV19 and TRBJ2-7, with D hard to call. The CDR3 has 13 amino acids. Germline V gene data show CDR1 as LNHDA and CDR2 as SQIVND (reference sequence). V gave up 5 bases and J gave up 5 bases, with 13 bases separating them. CDR3 sequence (DNA): TGTGCCAGTAGTCCGGCCCTACTTGACGAGCAGTACTTC. It is translated as CASSPALLDEQYF. Combining the CDR3 with reference TRBV19 and TRBJ2-7 gives the whole variable domain DGGITQSPKYLFRKEGQNVTLSCEQNLNHDAMYWYRQDPGQGLRLIYYSQIVNDFQKGDIAEGYSVSREKKESFPLTVTSAQKNPTAFYLCASSPALLDEQYFGPGTRLTVT.

The CDR3 DNA is TGTGCGTCAGCTGAAGGAGGTTACTATGGCTACACCTTC. Protein sequence: CASAEGGYYGYTF. This rearrangement joins TRBV27 to TRBJ1-2, with D unclear. The germline V gene encodes CDR1 MNHEY and CDR2 SMNVEV (reference sequence). The CDR3 is 13 amino acids.

This clonotype was seen more than once but under ten times. V gene TRBV6-5 combines with J gene TRBJ2-3; D might be TRBD1 or TRBD2, each matching 6 bases. The V gene lost 2 bases and the J gene lost 9 bases, with 24 bases spanning the gap. The CDR3 consists of 17 residues. Per germline, CDR1 MNHEY and CDR2 SVGAGI. This CDR3 is CASSYPPGDSRTGTQYF. CDR3 nucleotides: TGTGCCAGCAGTTACCCCCCAGGGGACTCTCGCACAGGGACGCAGTATTTT.

The chain employs TRBV7-2 and TRBJ2-7; D is undetermined. Germline CDR1 is SGHTA and CDR2 is FQGNSA. This CDR3 spans 14 amino acids. Deletions cut 2 bases from V and 3 bases from J, with 11 bases between. CDR3: CASSLQDQVYEQYF. CDR3 nucleotides: TGTGCCAGCAGCTTACAGGATCAGGTCTACGAGCAGTACTTC.

In this sample, this clonotype turned up many times. The gene calls are TRBV5-1 and TRBJ2-5; 9 nucleotides match TRBD2. Germline V gives CDR1 SGHRS, CDR2 YFSETQ. This CDR3 has 15 residues. V lost 2 bases, J lost 5 bases, and 7 bases stayed unmatched. The CDR3 bases are TGCGCCAGCAGCTTTGGCCCTAGCGGGATGGAGACCCAGTACTTC. It encodes CASSFGPSGMETQYF. Supplemented by reference TRBV5-1 and TRBJ2-5, the full variable domain reads KAGVTQTPRYLIKTRGQQVTLSCSPISGHRSVSWYQQTPGQGLQFLFEYFSETQRNKGNFPGRFSGRQFSNSRSEMNVSTLELGDSALYLCASSFGPSGMETQYFGPGTRLLVL.

The sample holds many counts of this clonotype. The chain has TRBV11-3 and TRBJ2-7; D is unresolved. The CDR3 runs to 14 residues. V lost 5 bases and J lost 3, with 14 bases in between. Germline loops: CDR1 SGHNT, CDR2 YENEEA. CDR3 sequence reads: CASSPPAPSYEQYF. Here the CDR3 DNA reads TGTGCCAGCAGCCCTCCTGCCCCGAGCTACGAGCAGTACTTC.

The sample holds many counts of this clonotype. The rearrangement links TRBV2 to TRBJ1-3, with a possible D match to TRBD1 (6 bases). CDR1 is SNHLY and CDR2 is FYNNEI in the germline V gene. The CDR3 loop spans 15 amino acids. The V end lost 11 bases, the J end lost 0 bases, and 17 bases lay between the germline ends. The DNA of the CDR3 is TGTGCCGGTTCAGGGGCCTCCTACTCTGGAAACACCATATATTTT. This translates into CAGSGASYSGNTIYF.

In this sample, this clonotype turned up a few times. This rearrangement joins TRBV18 to TRBJ2-2, with 10 bases identical to TRBD2. Germline CDR1 is KGHSH and CDR2 is LQKENI. V lost 4 bases to trimming and J lost 2 bases; unmatched junction nucleotides: 7. The CDR3 spans 17 residues. This CDR3 is CASSLTTSGFNTGELFF. In nucleotides, the CDR3 is TGTGCCAGCTCACTAACGACTAGCGGGTTTAACACCGGGGAGCTGTTTTTT.

This clonotype was recorded many times. The rearrangement uses TRBV6-1 and TRBJ2-7, with 8 bases fitting TRBD2. V was pared by 4 bases and J by 2 bases, with 10 bases of the junction left unmatched. Germline V gives CDR1 MNHNS, CDR2 SASEGT. This CDR3 has 16 amino acids. The DNA of the CDR3 is TGTGCCAGCAGTGTCCAACTAGCGGAGGTTACCTACGAGCAGTACTTC. Protein: CASSVQLAEVTYEQYF.

The chain has TRBV20-1 and TRBJ1-5, with 8 bases matching TRBD1. CDR1 DFQATT and CDR2 SNEGSKA come from the germline V gene (reference sequence). This CDR3 has 15 amino acids. Unmatched junction bases numbered 9, after V lost 2 bases and J lost 6 bases. The CDR3 bases are TGCAGTGCTAGAAAGGTGGGACAGGTTAGTCAGCCCCAGCATTTT. As protein: CSARKVGQVSQPQHF.

This clonotype was seen only a few times. V is TRBV6-1 and J is TRBJ2-1; maybe TRBD1 (5 bases). The CDR3 consists of 14 residues. V gave up 5 bases and J gave up 2 bases, with 10 bases separating them. Germline assignment: CDR1 MNHNS and CDR2 SASEGT. The CDR3 sequence: CASSQTVTYNEQFF. The CDR3 nucleotides read TGTGCCAGCAGTCAGACAGTCACCTACAATGAGCAGTTCTTC.

This clonotype has at least ten counts. The chain recombines TRBV28 with TRBJ2-7, with 7 bases identical to TRBD2. Germline-derived CDR1 and CDR2 are MDHEN and SYDVKM. Trimming removed 5 bases from V and 3 bases from J; junction bases left unmatched: 16. This CDR3 contains 17 residues. This chain's CDR3 is CASSGGGRSQYLYEQYF. DNA for the CDR3: TGTGCCAGCAGTGGGGGGGGACGGTCGCAGTATCTCTACGAGCAGTACTTC.

This clonotype has just a few counts. The rearrangement links TRBV7-3 to TRBJ2-1, with 16 bases fitting TRBD2. The CDR3 sequence is 23 residues long. With 2 bases clipped from V and 6 bases from J, the junction kept 22 bases outside the gene matches. Looked up from germline, CDR1 is SGHTA and CDR2 is FQGTGA. CDR3 residues: CASSLLSVRGTSGRGISGNEQFF. DNA of the CDR3: TGTGCCAGCAGCTTACTTTCCGTCAGGGGGACTAGCGGGAGGGGAATATCGGGCAATGAGCAGTTCTTC.

The rearrangement links TRBV5-4 to TRBJ2-7; 8 positions agree with TRBD1. The length of the CDR3 is 14 residues. Germline CDR1 reads SGHNT; CDR2 reads YYREEE (reference sequence). J was trimmed by 3 bases and V by 4 bases; bases with no gene match: 6. The CDR3, as DNA: TGTGCCAGCAGCCCGGACAGGGAGGTCTACGAGCAGTACTTC. Translation gives CASSPDREVYEQYF.

Details on this clonotype: A much bigger clone sits one base away, suggesting this may be a read error. The CDR3 ends on some other residue instead of the conserved phenylalanine or tryptophan, so this is likely a read error. The rearrangement uses TRBV6-1 and TRBJ1-3, with D perhaps matching TRBD1 (5 bases). Trimming left V 7 bases short and J 4 bases short, with 14 bases between. The CDR3 totals 14 residues. Germline assignment: CDR1 MNHNS and CDR2 SASEGT. CDR3 nucleotide sequence: TGTGCCAGCACCGACGGGGGGTACGGAAACACCATATATTCT. Amino acid sequence: CASTDGGYGNTIYS.

This clonotype was counted ten times or more. This rearrangement joins TRBV28 to TRBJ2-7, with D perhaps matching TRBD1 (6 bases). Germline V lookup: CDR1 MDHEN, CDR2 SYDVKM. V was pared by 6 bases and J by 2 bases, with 8 bases between. The CDR3 is 12 amino acids. CDR3 sequence: CASRGQTYEQYF. The DNA for the CDR3 is TGTGCCAGCAGAGGACAGACCTACGAGCAGTACTTC.

The rearrangement uses TRBV16 and TRBJ2-1; D gene unclear. CDR3 length equals 14 residues. In germline, CDR1 is KGHSY, CDR2 FQNENV. V lost 1 base and J 3 bases, leaving 7 bases between the germline ends. The CDR3 DNA sequence: TGTGCCAGCAGCCAATATGGCGGCTACAATGAGCAGTTCTTC. It yields the protein CASSQYGGYNEQFF.

This clonotype was detected many times. The rearrangement joins TRBV6-1 to TRBJ1-1; perhaps TRBD1 as D (6 bases). Germline values: CDR1 MNHNS, CDR2 SASEGT. V lost 8 bases, J lost 1 base, and 11 bases lay in between. This CDR3 is 13 amino acids long. CDR3 in amino acids: CASYRAENTEAFF. CDR3 in DNA: TGTGCCAGCTACAGGGCCGAGAACACTGAAGCTTTCTTT.